This TCR beta chain derives from a study of human T cells and chemical hapten exposure. The junction had 4 bases not matched to a gene; V was cut back by 4 bases and J by 3 bases. Germline CDR1 and CDR2: SEHNR and FQNEAQ (reference sequence). The CDR3 is 15 residues long. This clonotype came up a few times. Time point denoted: healthy volunteer bleed at 2 weeks. Total RNA extraction was carried out from unfractionated whole blood. The study used a library that attached unique molecular identifiers to individual cDNA molecules. Using its own MiXCR run on the RACE reads, TCRdb lists one record per CDR3 protein. The repertoire holds just over 90,000 distinct CDR3 sequences, 8.5% to 9% seen once, with 2.9% in the top ten.

The clonotype originates from a female donor in good health. Some clones in this sample may be carry-over from other donors' samples. The sample comprised whole blood. The gene calls are TRBV7-9 and TRBJ1-4; 8 positions match TRBD1. As DNA, the CDR3 is TGTGCCAGCAGCTATGGACAGGGTGCTAATGAAAAACTGTTTTTT. It yields the protein CASSYGQGANEKLFF.